These T cell receptor beta chains were read from a single sample in a study of T cell responses to AZD1222 COVID-19 vaccine. TCRdb keeps only in-frame clones here, not all; method: immunoSEQ multiplex PCR. Seen here are 120,000 to 150,000 clones, 80% to 85% observed once, and the top ten hold roughly 4%. The sequencing here drew on peripheral blood, taken on day 0 of MenACWY control vaccination. All receptors derive from an adult in good health. Both conserved end residues are part of each CDR3. The D gene is left open where the match is weak. Clone size appears in some rows only: once, few, many, or a class for an expanded clone.

v_call	clone_size	j_call	d_call	cdr3_aa	cdr3_nt
TRBV29-1	-	TRBJ1-1	-	CSVDREAFF	TGCAGCGTTGATCGAGAAGCTTTCTTT
TRBV3-1/TRBV3-2	-	TRBJ1-1	-	CASSQRVVNTEAFF	TGTGCCAGCAGCCAAAGGGTCGTGAACACTGAAGCTTTCTTT
TRBV11-2	once	TRBJ2-1	TRBD2	CASSSRGSSYNEQFF	TGTGCCAGCAGCTCGCGGGGGAGCTCCTACAATGAGCAGTTCTTC
TRBV3-1/TRBV3-2	few	TRBJ1-1	-	CASSTRPTLEAFF	TGTGCCAGCAGCACCCGCCCGACGCTTGAAGCTTTCTTT
TRBV7-6	-	TRBJ2-1	TRBD2	CASSFAGGAYNEQFF	TGTGCCAGCAGCTTTGCGGGGGGGGCCTACAATGAGCAGTTCTTC
TRBV2	-	TRBJ1-2	-	CASSEAGRPGYTF	TGTGCCAGCAGTGAAGCGGGTCGGCCAGGCTACACCTTC
TRBV6-5	-	TRBJ1-2	TRBD1	CASSYSGTGSFGYTF	TGTGCCAGCAGTTACTCAGGGACAGGGAGTTTCGGCTACACCTTC
TRBV5-1	-	TRBJ2-1	TRBD2	CASSLEGTSPGEKFF	TGCGCCAGCAGCTTGGAGGGGACTAGCCCGGGGGAGAAGTTCTTC
TRBV5-8	-	TRBJ1-5	TRBD1	CASSLQFGTGIGAQHF	TGTGCCAGCAGCCTCCAGTTCGGGACAGGGATTGGGGCCCAGCATTTT
TRBV28	-	TRBJ1-2	TRBD1	CASSWGGTAPYGYTF	TGTGCCAGCAGCTGGGGAGGGACAGCCCCTTATGGCTACACCTTC
TRBV28	few	TRBJ1-1	-	CASSLPPGGNTEAFF	TGTGCCAGCAGTTTACCCCCTGGAGGGAACACTGAAGCTTTCTTT
TRBV19	-	TRBJ2-1	-	CASSKALDYNEQFF	TGTGCCAGTAGTAAGGCCCTAGACTACAATGAGCAGTTCTTC
TRBV19	few	TRBJ1-2	-	CASRDRGGASGYTF	TGTGCCAGTAGGGACAGAGGGGGGGCTAGCGGCTACACCTTC
TRBV5-1	-	TRBJ2-3	-	CASSLDPLAYTQYF	TGCGCCAGCAGCTTGGATCCCCTAGCCTATACGCAGTATTTT
TRBV3-1/TRBV3-2	-	TRBJ1-1	-	CASSQRAAGTEAFF	TGTGCCAGCAGCCAGCGGGCAGCCGGGACTGAAGCTTTCTTT
TRBV5-6	once	TRBJ2-2	TRBD2	CASSLWTSTNTGELFF	TGTGCCAGCAGCTTGTGGACTAGCACGAACACCGGGGAGCTGTTTTTT
TRBV5-1	-	TRBJ2-3	-	CASTTGHPGLYTDTQYF	TGCGCCAGCACCACGGGCCACCCGGGACTCTACACAGATACGCAGTATTTT
TRBV7-8	-	TRBJ2-3	-	CASSRLGGGTTDTQYF	TGTGCCAGCAGCCGGCTTGGTGGGGGAACCACAGATACGCAGTATTTT
TRBV21-1	-	TRBJ1-1	-	CASSKSLHRGANTEAFF	TGTGCCAGCAGCAAAAGCCTCCACAGGGGGGCAAACACTGAAGCTTTCTTT
TRBV28	-	TRBJ2-2	-	CASSLQGINTGELFF	TGTGCCAGCAGTTTACAGGGGATCAACACCGGGGAGCTGTTTTTT
TRBV7-9	-	TRBJ1-5	TRBD1	CASSPGTGGQPQHF	TGTGCCAGCAGCCCCGGGACAGGGGGTCAGCCCCAGCATTTT
TRBV19	few	TRBJ1-2	-	CASSMGGNYGYTF	TGTGCCAGTAGTATGGGCGGGAACTATGGCTACACCTTC
TRBV2	-	TRBJ2-6	-	CASSEIPGANVLTF	TGTGCCAGCAGTGAAATCCCTGGGGCCAACGTCCTGACTTTC
TRBV7-3	-	TRBJ2-5	TRBD2	CASSLLASGGPETQYF	TGTGCCAGCAGCTTACTGGCTAGCGGGGGACCTGAGACCCAGTACTTC
TRBV4-1	-	TRBJ1-2	-	CASSQGQIANYGYTF	TGCGCCAGCAGCCAAGGACAGATAGCTAACTATGGCTACACCTTC
TRBV5-1	few	TRBJ2-1	-	CASSFEQVPSSYNEQFF	TGCGCCAGCAGCTTCGAACAGGTCCCCAGCTCCTACAATGAGCAGTTCTTC
TRBV11-2	-	TRBJ2-3	TRBD2	CASSRSSGGASLDTQYF	TGTGCCAGCAGCCGGTCTAGCGGGGGGGCCAGTTTAGATACGCAGTATTTT
TRBV9	-	TRBJ1-2	-	CASSANLREGGYTF	TGTGCCAGCAGCGCCAATCTACGGGAGGGTGGCTACACCTTC
TRBV29-1	-	TRBJ2-3	TRBD2	CSVGGGDTQYF	TGCAGCGTTGGCGGGGGAGATACGCAGTATTTT
TRBV28	-	TRBJ1-6	-	CANPRTGGIRNSPLHF	TGTGCCAACCCAAGAACGGGGGGCATCCGTAATTCACCCCTCCACTTT
TRBV12-3/TRBV12-4	-	TRBJ2-7	-	CASSWGSEQYF	TGTGCCAGCAGTTGGGGCTCCGAGCAGTACTTC
TRBV9	-	TRBJ1-4	TRBD1	CASSVGQGASEKLFF	TGTGCCAGCAGCGTAGGACAGGGGGCCTCTGAAAAACTGTTTTTT
TRBV5-1	-	TRBJ1-5	TRBD1	CASSPRDRGCNQPQHF	TGCGCCAGCAGCCCCCGGGACAGGGGGTGCAATCAGCCCCAGCATTTT
TRBV5-4	-	TRBJ1-2	TRBD1	CASSLDPTGGFYGYTF	TGTGCCAGCAGCTTGGATCCGACAGGGGGCTTCTATGGCTACACCTTC
TRBV23-1	few	TRBJ1-1	TRBD1	CASSRGSAGTGVDTEAFF	TGCGCCAGCAGTCGTGGTAGTGCCGGGACAGGGGTCGACACTGAAGCTTTCTTT
TRBV10-3	-	TRBJ2-7	TRBD1	CAISESGDREYEQYF	TGTGCCATCAGTGAGTCCGGGGACAGGGAGTACGAGCAGTACTTC
TRBV6-5	-	TRBJ2-1	-	CASARGNEQFF	TGTGCCTCGGCTAGGGGAAATGAGCAGTTCTTC
TRBV19	-	TRBJ2-1	TRBD2	CASSKAGGSYNEQFF	TGTGCCAGTTCCAAAGCGGGGGGGTCCTACAATGAGCAGTTCTTC
TRBV19	-	TRBJ1-1	-	CASSPRGRATEAFF	TGTGCCAGTAGTCCCCGTGGGAGGGCCACTGAAGCTTTCTTT
TRBV7-3	-	TRBJ1-2	TRBD1	CASSASPGQGGNYGYTF	TGTGCCAGCAGCGCGAGCCCCGGACAGGGGGGGAACTATGGCTACACCTTC
TRBV5-1	-	TRBJ2-2	-	CASSLEGSAGELFF	TGCGCCAGCAGCTTGGAAGGGTCCGCCGGGGAGCTGTTTTTT
TRBV18	-	TRBJ2-3	TRBD1	CASSPTGAHTDTQYF	TGTGCCAGCTCACCGACAGGGGCCCACACAGATACGCAGTATTTT
TRBV28	-	TRBJ1-5	-	CASSSTGGGQLNQPQHF	TGTGCCAGCAGCTCAACCGGGGGGGGACAACTCAATCAGCCCCAGCATTTT
TRBV5-1	-	TRBJ2-3	TRBD1	CPNTEGQFSTDTQYF	TGCCCCAACACCGAGGGACAGTTTTCCACAGATACGCAGTATTTT
TRBV7-6	-	TRBJ1-3	-	CASSLAPRGSSGNTIYF	TGTGCCAGCAGCTTAGCCCCCAGGGGCAGCTCTGGAAACACCATATATTTT
TRBV5-1	many	TRBJ2-2	-	CASSLDSANTGELFF	TGCGCCAGCAGCTTGGACAGCGCGAACACCGGGGAGCTGTTTTTT
TRBV29-1	-	TRBJ2-2	-	CSVRYTGELFF	TGCAGCGTTAGATACACCGGGGAGCTGTTTTTT
TRBV12-3/TRBV12-4	-	TRBJ1-5	-	CASSLMGQPQHF	TGTGCCAGCAGTTTGATGGGTCAGCCCCAGCATTTT
TRBV6-6	-	TRBJ1-6	-	CASRVREVNSPLHF	TGTGCCAGCAGGGTGAGGGAGGTAAATTCACCCCTCCACTTT
TRBV9	-	TRBJ1-4	-	CASSGSLGPSREKLFF	TGTGCCAGCAGCGGCTCCCTTGGGCCTTCGAGAGAAAAACTGTTTTTT
TRBV10-3	-	TRBJ1-5	-	CAISGDPPAPQHF	TGTGCCATCAGTGGGGACCCTCCCGCGCCCCAGCATTTT
TRBV7-3	-	TRBJ2-2	-	CASTGGSGELFF	TGTGCCAGCACTGGCGGGTCCGGGGAGCTGTTTTTT
TRBV18	-	TRBJ2-1	TRBD2	CASSPTSPGEQFF	TGTGCCAGCTCACCGACTAGCCCAGGAGAGCAGTTCTTC
TRBV10-3	-	TRBJ1-5	-	CAIGPGQPQHF	TGTGCCATCGGCCCGGGACAGCCCCAGCATTTT
TRBV9	-	TRBJ2-3	TRBD2	CASSASGGAADTQYF	TGTGCCAGCAGCGCTAGCGGGGGGGCTGCAGATACGCAGTATTTT